This T cell receptor beta chain was profiled in a study of T-cell memory formation after mild COVID-19. Study summary: Among the donors, TCR clusters were largely specific to each donor.

Whole-study findings and limits: From day 15 to 85, contracting clones were balanced between CD4 and CD8, whereas later expanders leaned toward CD4+.

CDR1 and CDR2 from the germline V gene are SGDLS and YYNGEE. CDR3 length: 14 residues. Between the trimmed V and J ends, which lost 3 bases and 0 bases, there was a span of 8 bases. Remarks on this clonotype: Its antigen is unidentified.

TCRdb redid the calling of the 5' RACE reads with MiXCR, one entry per CDR3 protein. This sample carries roughly 500,000 distinct CDR3 sequences, roughly 22% of them seen once, and the ten largest clones take approximately 12%. The chain combines TRBV9 with TRBJ2-3; TRBD2 is a possible D gene (6 bases). The clonotype originates from an adult woman who had mild COVID-19 (a few samples of this study predate the infection). Cell type and time point are not known. Specimen: PBMCs or a T cell subset sorted from them (not recorded which). The CDR3 DNA reads TGTGCCAGCAGCGCGGAGGGAAGCACAGATACGCAGTATTTT. Its translation: CASSAEGSTDTQYF.